This TCR beta chain is drawn from a study of cytomegalovirus exposure and HLA in healthy donors. Both 60 Vbeta primers and 13 Jbeta primers went into the PCR. Generated by immunoSEQ multiplex PCR, the TCRdb table keeps only in-frame clones and is missing some. The data show about 82,000 clones, and the top ten clones hold 0.95% to 1.3%. Overall study findings and caveats: The study had only CMV serostatus as immune exposure information. Later, TCR association rates were found to vary by HLA locus, highest for DRB1 and lowest for HLA-C.

Notes on this clone: What it recognizes is unknown.

The origin of this receptor is a woman between 25 and 40 years old in good health and CMV-seronegative. The sequenced sample consisted of PBMCs.

The CDR3 region has the DNA TGTGCCAGCAGTTTGGGCATGAGCACTGAAGCTTTCTTT. Its translation: CASSLGMSTEAFF. This sequence joins TRBV27 and TRBJ1-1; D is unresolved. The CDR3 contains 13 residues. Germline loops: CDR1 MNHEY, CDR2 SMNVEV (reference sequence). Trimming cost V 3 bases and J 4 bases, with 9 bases left between them.